This TCR beta chain was identified in a study of long-term antiretroviral therapy in people with HIV. About this clone itself: Its antigen is as yet unknown.

Findings of the study overall: Diversity measured after ART increased yet remained under transplant donor controls.

Investigators performed immunoSEQ version v3.0 at survey level. Measured with immunoSEQ multiplex PCR; TCRdb has only the in-frame clones, and not every one. This sample has 7,500 to 8,500 clones, with more than 65% found just once. The germline V gene encodes CDR1 LNHNV and CDR2 YYDKDF (reference sequence). With V trimmed by 1 base and J by 0 bases, 3 bases remained unmatched. The length of the CDR3 is 16 residues. The source of this sequence is a man between 40 and 49 years old with HIV. The rearrangement joins TRBV15 to TRBJ2-1; 7 bases match TRBD2. Source: unsorted PBMCs, taken 2.5 to 2.7 years before starting antiretroviral therapy. The CDR3 nucleotides read TGTGCCACCAGCAGAGTGCGGGGGTTCTCCTACAATGAGCAGTTCTTC. It translates to CATSRVRGFSYNEQFF.